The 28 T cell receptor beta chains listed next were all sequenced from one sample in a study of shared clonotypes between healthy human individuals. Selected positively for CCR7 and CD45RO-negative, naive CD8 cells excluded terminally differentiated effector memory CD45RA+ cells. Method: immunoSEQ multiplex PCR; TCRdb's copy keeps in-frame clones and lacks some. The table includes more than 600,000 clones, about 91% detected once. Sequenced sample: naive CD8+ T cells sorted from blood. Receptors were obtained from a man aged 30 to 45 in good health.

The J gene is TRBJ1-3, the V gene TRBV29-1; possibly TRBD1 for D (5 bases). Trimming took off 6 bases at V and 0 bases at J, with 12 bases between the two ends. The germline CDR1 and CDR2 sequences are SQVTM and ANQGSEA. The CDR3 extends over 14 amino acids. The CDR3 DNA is TGCAGCGTCGCCGGGAGGGGCTCTGGAAACACCATATATTTT. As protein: CSVAGRGSGNTIYF.

CDR3 residues: CACGAPNTGELFF. CDR3 in DNA: TGCGCCTGTGGGGCTCCGAACACCGGGGAGCTGTTTTTT. This chain joins TRBV5-1 and TRBJ2-2; D is possibly TRBD1 (5 bases). The V and J ends lost 10 bases and 0 bases respectively, with 10 bases between them. The germline V gene encodes CDR1 SGHRS and CDR2 YFSETQ. This CDR3 is built from 13 residues. The whole variable domain, filled in from reference TRBV5-1 and TRBJ2-2, reads KAGVTQTPRYLIKTRGQQVTLSCSPISGHRSVSWYQQTPGQGLQFLFEYFSETQRNKGNFPGRFSGRQFSNSRSEMNVSTLELGDSALYLCACGAPNTGELFFGEGSRLTVL.

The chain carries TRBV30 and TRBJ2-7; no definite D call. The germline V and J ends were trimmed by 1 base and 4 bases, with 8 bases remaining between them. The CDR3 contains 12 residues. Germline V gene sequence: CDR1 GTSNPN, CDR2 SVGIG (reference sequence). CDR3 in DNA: TGTGCCTGGAGTGGAATGAGTTACGAGCAGTACTTC. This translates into CAWSGMSYEQYF.

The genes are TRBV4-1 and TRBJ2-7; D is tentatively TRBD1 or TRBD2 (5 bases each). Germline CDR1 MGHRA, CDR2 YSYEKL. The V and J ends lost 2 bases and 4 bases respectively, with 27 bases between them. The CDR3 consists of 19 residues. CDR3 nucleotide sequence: TGCGCCAGCAGCCAATCAACCGGGACGATACTCTGGGGACGTTACGAGCAGTACTTC. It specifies CASSQSTGTILWGRYEQYF.

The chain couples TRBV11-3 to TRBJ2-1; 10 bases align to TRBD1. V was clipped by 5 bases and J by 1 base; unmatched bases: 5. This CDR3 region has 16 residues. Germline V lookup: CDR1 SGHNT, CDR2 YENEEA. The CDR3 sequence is CASSPLGQGSYNEQFF. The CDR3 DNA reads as TGTGCCAGCAGCCCGTTGGGACAGGGGTCCTACAATGAGCAGTTCTTC.

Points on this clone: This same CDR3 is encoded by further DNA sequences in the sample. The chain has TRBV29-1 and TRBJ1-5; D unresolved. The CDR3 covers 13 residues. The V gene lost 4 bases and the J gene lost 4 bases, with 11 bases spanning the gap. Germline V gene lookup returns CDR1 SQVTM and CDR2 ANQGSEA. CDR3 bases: TGCAGCGTTGGAGGTAACAGTAATCAGCCCCAGCATTTT. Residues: CSVGGNSNQPQHF.

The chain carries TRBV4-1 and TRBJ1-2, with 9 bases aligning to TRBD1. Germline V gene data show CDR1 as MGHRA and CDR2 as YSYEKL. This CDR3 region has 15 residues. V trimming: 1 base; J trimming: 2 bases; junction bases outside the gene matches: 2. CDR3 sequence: CASSQVGQGNYGYTF. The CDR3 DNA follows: TGCGCCAGCAGCCAAGTGGGACAGGGAAACTATGGCTACACCTTC.

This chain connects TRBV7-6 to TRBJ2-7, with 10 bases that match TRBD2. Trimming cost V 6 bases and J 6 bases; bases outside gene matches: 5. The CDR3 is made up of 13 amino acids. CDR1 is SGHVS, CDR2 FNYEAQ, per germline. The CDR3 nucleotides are TGTGCCAGCAGTCTAGCGGGAGAGGGCGAGCAGTACTTC. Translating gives CASSLAGEGEQYF.

CDR3 sequence (DNA): TGTGCCAGCAGTGTTAATCACAATGAGCAGTTCTTC. Translating gives CASSVNHNEQFF. J is TRBJ2-1 and V is TRBV27; no reliable D call. The CDR3 contains 12 residues. CDR1 MNHEY and CDR2 SMNVEV come from the germline V gene (reference sequence). V shed 5 bases and J shed 5 bases, with 7 bases lying between them.

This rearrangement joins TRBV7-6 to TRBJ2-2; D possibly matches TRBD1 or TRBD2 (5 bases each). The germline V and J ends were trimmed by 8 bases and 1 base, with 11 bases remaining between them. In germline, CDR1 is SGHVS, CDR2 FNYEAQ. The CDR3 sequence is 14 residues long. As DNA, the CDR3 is TGTGCCAGCTGGGGACCCAAGAACACCGGGGAGCTGTTTTTT. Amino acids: CASWGPKNTGELFF.

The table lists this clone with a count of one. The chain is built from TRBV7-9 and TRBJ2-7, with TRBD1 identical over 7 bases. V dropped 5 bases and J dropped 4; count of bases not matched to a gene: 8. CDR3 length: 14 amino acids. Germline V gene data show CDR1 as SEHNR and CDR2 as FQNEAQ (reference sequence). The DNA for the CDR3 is TGTGCCAGCAGCGCGAGGGACAGCGCTTACGAGCAGTACTTC. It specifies CASSARDSAYEQYF. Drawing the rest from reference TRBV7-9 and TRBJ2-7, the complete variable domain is DTGVSQNPRHKITKRGQNVTFRCDPISEHNRLYWYRQTLGQGPEFLTYFQNEAQLEKSRLLSDRFSAERPKGSFSTLEIQRTEQGDSAMYLCASSARDSAYEQYFGPGTRLTVT.

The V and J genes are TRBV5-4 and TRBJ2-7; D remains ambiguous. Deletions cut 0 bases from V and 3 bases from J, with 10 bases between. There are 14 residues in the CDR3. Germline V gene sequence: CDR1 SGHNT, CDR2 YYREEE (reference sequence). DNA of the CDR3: TGTGCCAGCAGCTTGGGGTCGGAGTTCTACGAGCAGTACTTC. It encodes CASSLGSEFYEQYF.

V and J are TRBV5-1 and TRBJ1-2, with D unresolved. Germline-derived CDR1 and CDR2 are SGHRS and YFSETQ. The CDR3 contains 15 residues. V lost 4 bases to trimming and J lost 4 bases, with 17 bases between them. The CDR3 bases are TGCGCCAGCAGCCAGGAGACGATGGATGCCTATGGCTACACCTTC. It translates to CASSQETMDAYGYTF.

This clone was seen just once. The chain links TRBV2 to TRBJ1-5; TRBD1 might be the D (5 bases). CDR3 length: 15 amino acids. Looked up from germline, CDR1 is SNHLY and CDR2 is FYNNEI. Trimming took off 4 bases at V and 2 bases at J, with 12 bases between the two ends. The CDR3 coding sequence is TGTGCCAGCAGTGGCCCAGGGCCGCGCAATCAGCCCCAGCATTTT. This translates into CASSGPGPRNQPQHF.

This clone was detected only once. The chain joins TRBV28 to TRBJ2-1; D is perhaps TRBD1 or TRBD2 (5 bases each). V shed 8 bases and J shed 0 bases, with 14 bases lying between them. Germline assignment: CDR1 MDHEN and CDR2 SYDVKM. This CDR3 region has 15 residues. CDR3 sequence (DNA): TGTGCCAGCCGTCTTGCTGGGGGCTCCTACAATGAGCAGTTCTTC. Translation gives CASRLAGGSYNEQFF.

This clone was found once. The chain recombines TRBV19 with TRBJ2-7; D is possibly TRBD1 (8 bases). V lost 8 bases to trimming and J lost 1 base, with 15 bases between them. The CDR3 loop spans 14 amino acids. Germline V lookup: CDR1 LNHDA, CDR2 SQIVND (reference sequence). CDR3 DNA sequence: TGTGCCAGTCCCTACAGGGGGGGGTCCTACGAGCAGTACTTC. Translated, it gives CASPYRGGSYEQYF.

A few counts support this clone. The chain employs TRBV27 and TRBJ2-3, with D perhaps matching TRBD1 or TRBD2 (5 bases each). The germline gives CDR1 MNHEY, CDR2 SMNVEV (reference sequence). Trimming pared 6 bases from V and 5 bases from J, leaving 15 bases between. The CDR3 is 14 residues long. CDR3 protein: CASSTQLGVDTQYF. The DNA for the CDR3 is TGTGCCAGCAGCACACAATTGGGGGTAGATACGCAGTATTTT.

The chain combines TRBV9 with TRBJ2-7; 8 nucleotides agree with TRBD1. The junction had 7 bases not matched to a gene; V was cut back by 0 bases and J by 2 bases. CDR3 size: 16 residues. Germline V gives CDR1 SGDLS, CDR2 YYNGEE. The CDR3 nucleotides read TGTGCCAGCAGCGTAGAGCCCCAGGGGGCGGCCTACGAGCAGTACTTC. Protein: CASSVEPQGAAYEQYF.

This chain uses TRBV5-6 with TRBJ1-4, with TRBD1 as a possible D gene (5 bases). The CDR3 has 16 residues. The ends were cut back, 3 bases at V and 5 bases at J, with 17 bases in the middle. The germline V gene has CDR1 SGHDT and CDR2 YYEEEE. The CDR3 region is CASSSGGRTPNEKLFF. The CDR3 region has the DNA TGTGCCAGCAGCTCGGGGGGTCGGACTCCCAATGAAAAACTGTTTTTT.

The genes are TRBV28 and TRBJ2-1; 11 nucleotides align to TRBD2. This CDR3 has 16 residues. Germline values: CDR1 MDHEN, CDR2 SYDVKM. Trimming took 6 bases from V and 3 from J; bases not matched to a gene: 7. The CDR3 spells CASRTLAGARYNEQFF. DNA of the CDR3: TGTGCCAGCAGGACACTAGCGGGAGCTCGCTACAATGAGCAGTTCTTC.

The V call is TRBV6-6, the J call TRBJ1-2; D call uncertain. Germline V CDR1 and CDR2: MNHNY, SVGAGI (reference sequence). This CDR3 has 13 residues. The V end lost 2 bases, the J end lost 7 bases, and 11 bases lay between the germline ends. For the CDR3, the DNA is TGTGCCAGCAGTTACGATCAGGCTATTGGCTACACCTTC. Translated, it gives CASSYDQAIGYTF.

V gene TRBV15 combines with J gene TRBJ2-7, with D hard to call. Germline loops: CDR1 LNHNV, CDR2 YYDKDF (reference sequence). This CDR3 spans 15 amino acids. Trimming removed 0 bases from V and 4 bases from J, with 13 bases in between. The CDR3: CATSRDHAPAYEQYF. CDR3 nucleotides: TGTGCCACCAGCAGAGATCACGCCCCAGCATACGAGCAGTACTTC.

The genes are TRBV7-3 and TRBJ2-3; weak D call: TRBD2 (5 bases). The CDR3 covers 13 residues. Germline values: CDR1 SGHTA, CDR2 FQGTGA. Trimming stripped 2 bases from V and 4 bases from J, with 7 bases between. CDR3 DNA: TGTGCCAGCAGCTTATCTAGCCCAGATACGCAGTATTTT. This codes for CASSLSSPDTQYF.

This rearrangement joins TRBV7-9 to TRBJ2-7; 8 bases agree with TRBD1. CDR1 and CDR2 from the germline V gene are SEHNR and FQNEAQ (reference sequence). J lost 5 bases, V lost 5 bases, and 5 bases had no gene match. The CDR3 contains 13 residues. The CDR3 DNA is TGTGCCAGCAGCCCTAGGACAGGGCACGAGCAGTACTTC. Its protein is CASSPRTGHEQYF. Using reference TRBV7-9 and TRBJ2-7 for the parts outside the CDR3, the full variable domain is DTGVSQNPRHKITKRGQNVTFRCDPISEHNRLYWYRQTLGQGPEFLTYFQNEAQLEKSRLLSDRFSAERPKGSFSTLEIQRTEQGDSAMYLCASSPRTGHEQYFGPGTRLTVT.

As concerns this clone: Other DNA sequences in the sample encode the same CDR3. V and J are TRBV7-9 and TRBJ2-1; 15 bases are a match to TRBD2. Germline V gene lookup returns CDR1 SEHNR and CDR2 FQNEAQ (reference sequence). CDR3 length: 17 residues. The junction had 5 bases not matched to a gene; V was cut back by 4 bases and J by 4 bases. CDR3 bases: TGTGCCAGCAGCTCCGGACTAGCGGGAGGGCATTACAATGAGCAGTTCTTC. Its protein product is CASSSGLAGGHYNEQFF.

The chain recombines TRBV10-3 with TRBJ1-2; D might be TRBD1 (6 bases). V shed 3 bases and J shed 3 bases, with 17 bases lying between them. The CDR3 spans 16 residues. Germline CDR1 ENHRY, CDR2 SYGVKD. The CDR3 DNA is TGTGCCATCAGTGACAATACGGACAGTAACGACTATGGCTACACCTTC. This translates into CAISDNTDSNDYGYTF.

Here the CDR3 DNA reads TGTGCCAGCAGTCCGACAGGGTTCGGAAACACCATATATTTT. It translates to CASSPTGFGNTIYF. This chain connects TRBV27 to TRBJ1-3, with 7 bases matching TRBD1. The J segment lost 4 bases and the V segment lost 5 bases, leaving 5 bases of the junction unmatched. Germline CDR1 and CDR2: MNHEY and SMNVEV (reference sequence). The CDR3 runs to 14 residues.

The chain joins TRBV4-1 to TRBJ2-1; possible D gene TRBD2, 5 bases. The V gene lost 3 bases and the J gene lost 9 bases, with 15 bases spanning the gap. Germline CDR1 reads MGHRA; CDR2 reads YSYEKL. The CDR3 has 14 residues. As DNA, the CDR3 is TGCGCCAGCAGCCAGGAGTCAGCGGACGGTGAGCAGTTCTTC. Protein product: CASSQESADGEQFF.